A single sample is the source of the 29 T cell receptor beta chains below, sequenced in a study of blood T cell repertoires in COVID-19. Sequencing used immunoSEQ multiplex PCR; TCRdb keeps in-frame clones, though not all of them. The repertoire includes some 100,000 clones, about four fifths of them detected once, and 10% sits in the top ten. Source material: peripheral blood. The source is a human donor in a cohort sampled during active COVID-19.

V and J are TRBV3-1 (or the pseudogene TRBV3-2) and TRBJ2-7; 14 positions match TRBD2. V gave up 1 base and J gave up 6 bases; unmatched junction bases: 2. The length of the CDR3 is 15 residues. Germline CDR1 LGHDT, CDR2 YNNKEL (reference sequence). DNA of the CDR3: TGTGCCAGCAGCCAAGGACTAGCGGGGGGGGTCGAGCAGTACTTC. It translates to CASSQGLAGGVEQYF.

This clone appeared a few times. This rearrangement joins TRBV16 to TRBJ2-5; possibly TRBD1 for D (6 bases). The CDR3 runs 16 residues. Germline V gene lookup returns CDR1 KGHSY and CDR2 FQNENV. The V end lost 0 bases, the J end lost 4 bases, and 15 bases lay between the germline ends. CDR3 sequence (DNA): TGTGCCAGCAGCCAATCGATGGGGGCAGGGCGAGAGACCCAGTACTTC. Protein sequence: CASSQSMGAGRETQYF.

The V and J genes are TRBV30 and TRBJ1-5; no definite D call. Trimming removed 0 bases at V and 1 base at J, with 10 bases between. The CDR3 is 15 residues long. The germline V gene encodes CDR1 GTSNPN and CDR2 SVGIG (reference sequence). The CDR3 bases are TGTGCCTGGAGTGTATACTATGGGAGCAATCAGCCCCAGCATTTT. It yields the protein CAWSVYYGSNQPQHF.

The chain employs TRBV12-5 and TRBJ2-1; 12 bases line up with TRBD2. The CDR3 loop spans 16 amino acids. V trimming: 5 bases; J trimming: 2 bases; junction bases outside the gene matches: 4. Germline lookup yields CDR1 LGHNT and CDR2 FRNRAP. Written as DNA, the CDR3 is TGTGCTAGTGGTCTGTCTAGCGGGGGGGCCTACAATGAGCAGTTCTTC. Amino acid sequence: CASGLSSGGAYNEQFF.

CDR3 in DNA: TGTGCCAGCAGCTTGACGGGAGACGCCTACAATGAGCAGTTCTTC. This codes for CASSLTGDAYNEQFF. The rearrangement joins TRBV5-4 to TRBJ2-1; TRBD2 is a possible D gene (6 bases). The CDR3 has 15 residues. The V and J ends lost 1 base and 2 bases respectively, with 10 bases between them. The germline CDR1 and CDR2 sequences are SGHNT and YYREEE (reference sequence). Drawing the rest from reference TRBV5-4 and TRBJ2-1, the complete variable domain is ETGVTQSPTHLIKTRGQQVTLRCSSQSGHNTVSWYQQALGQGPQFIFQYYREEENGRGNFPPRFSGLQFPNYSSELNVNALELDDSALYLCASSLTGDAYNEQFFGPGTRLTVL.

In DNA form, the CDR3 reads TGTGCCAGCAGACCCGCGGGGGGACAGACGTCCAAGCAGTACTTC. Translated: CASRPAGGQTSKQYF. The chain links TRBV27 to TRBJ2-7; D might be TRBD2 (8 bases). The CDR3 extends over 15 amino acids. The V gene lost 6 bases and the J gene lost 8 bases, with 23 bases spanning the gap. Germline V gene lookup returns CDR1 MNHEY and CDR2 SMNVEV (reference sequence).

This clone has more than one count but fewer than ten. V gene TRBV7-9 combines with J gene TRBJ2-2; D not resolved. V dropped 3 bases and J dropped 6 bases, with 5 bases sitting between them. The CDR3 is 12 residues long. Looked up from germline, CDR1 is SEHNR and CDR2 is FQNEAQ (reference sequence). The CDR3 sequence is CASSFRAGELFF. The DNA for the CDR3 is TGTGCCAGCAGCTTCCGGGCCGGGGAGCTGTTTTTT.

The gene calls are TRBV5-4 and TRBJ1-1; no clear D gene. V lost 0 bases and J lost 1, with 7 bases in between. Germline CDR1 SGHNT, CDR2 YYREEE (reference sequence). There are 14 residues in the CDR3. Here the CDR3 reads CASSLGGPNTEAFF. In nucleotides, the CDR3 is TGTGCCAGCAGCTTGGGCGGCCCGAACACTGAAGCTTTCTTT.

The gene calls are TRBV7-2 and TRBJ2-7; weak D call: TRBD1 (5 bases). The CDR3 runs to 14 residues. The germline gives CDR1 SGHTA, CDR2 FQGNSA. Trimming pared 5 bases from V and 4 bases from J, leaving 15 bases between. The CDR3 sequence is CASSERGGNYEQYF. CDR3 bases: TGTGCCAGCAGCGAAAGGGGCGGAAATTACGAGCAGTACTTC.

V usage is TRBV11-3 and J usage is TRBJ1-4; D might be TRBD1 (5 bases). The length of the CDR3 is 15 residues. Between the trimmed V and J ends, which lost 5 bases and 3 bases, there was a span of 13 bases. Germline V gene sequence: CDR1 SGHNT, CDR2 YENEEA. The CDR3 region is CASSRQQGPNEKLFF. The CDR3 coding sequence is TGTGCCAGCAGCCGCCAGCAGGGTCCTAATGAAAAACTGTTTTTT.

In this sample, this clone turned up once. The chain couples TRBV30 to TRBJ1-1, with a possible D match to TRBD1 (5 bases). The V end lost 5 bases, the J end lost 3 bases, and 10 bases lay between the germline ends. CDR1 and CDR2 (germline): GTSNPN, SVGIG (reference sequence). The CDR3 has 12 residues. The CDR3 here is CAWGRQYTEAFF. CDR3 DNA sequence: TGTGCCTGGGGCCGACAGTACACTGAAGCTTTCTTT.

The V gene is TRBV4-3, the J gene TRBJ2-7; D perhaps matches TRBD1 (5 bases). Germline CDR1 is LGHNA and CDR2 is YSLEER. Trimming shortened V by 4 bases and J by 3 bases, and 13 bases separated the two germline ends. The CDR3 covers 14 residues. Here the CDR3 reads CASSPNQGNYEQYF. The CDR3 region has the DNA TGCGCCAGCAGCCCGAATCAGGGAAACTACGAGCAGTACTTC.

CDR3 sequence: CASSKGQGLVSEQYF. CDR3 in DNA: TGTGCCAGCAGTAAAGGACAGGGCTTGGTTTCCGAGCAGTACTTC. J is TRBJ2-7 and V is TRBV6-2 or TRBV6-3, with TRBD1 matching 8 bases. V lost 5 bases and J lost 6; bases outside the gene matches: 12. CDR1 and CDR2 from the germline V gene are MNHEY and SVGEGT. The CDR3 sequence is 15 residues long.

V gene TRBV2 combines with J gene TRBJ2-5, with D maybe TRBD1 (6 bases). The germline gives CDR1 SNHLY, CDR2 FYNNEI. V was cut by 1 base and J by 5 bases, with 20 bases left in between. The CDR3 spans 17 residues. The CDR3, as DNA: TGTGCCAGCAGTGAAGAGGTACAGGGTACGGGCCAGGAGACCCAGTACTTC. Encoded protein: CASSEEVQGTGQETQYF.

V usage is TRBV10-3 and J usage is TRBJ1-1; a possible D gene is TRBD1 (6 bases). CDR1 is ENHRY, CDR2 SYGVKD, per germline. The CDR3 extends over 14 amino acids. V shed 2 bases and J shed 1 base, with 8 bases lying between them. The CDR3 here is CAISEVGGNTEAFF. The CDR3 DNA sequence: TGTGCCATCAGTGAGGTAGGGGGGAACACTGAAGCTTTCTTT.

V usage is TRBV6-5 and J usage is TRBJ2-7; D perhaps matches TRBD1 (7 bases). The V gene lost 6 bases and the J gene lost 4 bases, with 10 bases spanning the gap. Germline assignment: CDR1 MNHEY and CDR2 SVGAGI. This CDR3 is 12 amino acids long. The CDR3 here is CASRAGQYEQYF. DNA for the CDR3: TGTGCCAGCAGGGCGGGACAGTACGAGCAGTACTTC.

For the CDR3, the DNA is TGTGCCAGCAGTTACGGGACTAGCGCCTACGAGCAGTACTTC. This translates into CASSYGTSAYEQYF. The chain couples TRBV6-2 or TRBV6-3 to TRBJ2-7, with 10 bases aligning to TRBD2. CDR1 is MNHEY and CDR2 is SVGEGT in the germline V gene. CDR3 size: 14 residues. V lost 2 bases and J lost 2; bases outside the gene matches: 0.

V gene TRBV19 combines with J gene TRBJ1-2; 7 positions agree with TRBD1. This CDR3 is 13 amino acids long. V was clipped by 0 bases and J by 14 bases; unmatched bases: 9. In germline, CDR1 is LNHDA, CDR2 SQIVND (reference sequence). The CDR3 loop reads CASSIDRQGSSTF. As DNA, the CDR3 is TGTGCCAGTAGTATAGATCGACAGGGTTCCTCGACCTTC.

The chain carries TRBV3-1 (or the pseudogene TRBV3-2) and TRBJ1-4; D unresolved. V lost 0 bases and J lost 4, with 6 bases in between. CDR1 LGHDT and CDR2 YNNKEL come from the germline V gene (reference sequence). The CDR3 has 14 residues. CDR3 nucleotides: TGTGCCAGCAGCCAAGAAGGGAGTAATGAAAAACTGTTTTTT. It encodes CASSQEGSNEKLFF.

The J gene is TRBJ2-1, the V gene TRBV19, with TRBD2 matching 9 bases. V lost 4 bases, J lost 3 bases, and 4 bases stayed unmatched. Germline V gene lookup returns CDR1 LNHDA and CDR2 SQIVND (reference sequence). The CDR3 contains 15 residues. This CDR3 reads CASSKRTSDYNEQFF. Here the CDR3 DNA reads TGTGCCAGTAGTAAAAGGACTAGCGACTACAATGAGCAGTTCTTC.

The CDR3 sequence: CAWSSTRGTQYF. The CDR3 DNA sequence: TGTGCCTGGAGTTCGACTAGGGGGACCCAGTACTTC. The gene calls are TRBV30 and TRBJ2-5, with TRBD2 as a possible D gene (6 bases). This CDR3 is built from 12 residues. Looked up from germline, CDR1 is GTSNPN and CDR2 is SVGIG (reference sequence). The V end was cut by 2 bases, the J end by 7 bases, with 11 bases between.

The chain has TRBV18 and TRBJ2-2, with D possibly matching TRBD1 (5 bases). Germline V gene sequence: CDR1 KGHSH, CDR2 LQKENI. V dropped 3 bases and J dropped 8 bases, with 19 bases sitting between them. The CDR3 contains 16 residues. For the CDR3, the DNA is TGTGCCAGCTCACCCGGCGGCAGCGAAGGGGAAGGGGAGCTGTTTTTT. Protein sequence: CASSPGGSEGEGELFF.

This chain connects TRBV11-2 to TRBJ2-7; 8 positions agree with TRBD2. The CDR3 spans 13 residues. Germline V lookup: CDR1 SGHAT, CDR2 FQNNGV. J was trimmed by 4 bases and V by 3 bases; bases with no gene match: 2. The CDR3 DNA follows: TGTGCCAGCAGCTTCCAGCGGGGGTACGAGCAGTACTTC. Its translation is CASSFQRGYEQYF.

The chain joins TRBV7-3 to TRBJ1-2, with D unclear. Trimming stripped 3 bases from V and 4 bases from J, with 9 bases between. Per the germline V gene, CDR1 is SGHTA and CDR2 is FQGTGA. The CDR3 consists of 13 residues. The CDR3 loop is CASSFSGAYGYTF. CDR3 DNA sequence: TGTGCCAGCAGCTTTAGCGGCGCCTATGGCTACACCTTC.

This chain joins TRBV19 and TRBJ2-2, with TRBD2 as a possible D gene (6 bases). The length of the CDR3 is 14 residues. V was trimmed by 9 bases and J by 2 bases, leaving 13 bases between them. Germline V gene sequence: CDR1 LNHDA, CDR2 SQIVND (reference sequence). DNA for the CDR3: TGTGCCAGCAAAGTTAGCGGAAACACCGGGGAGCTGTTTTTT. Residues: CASKVSGNTGELFF.

This chain links TRBV25-1 with TRBJ2-5; 10 nucleotides line up with TRBD1. Germline values: CDR1 MGHDK, CDR2 SYGVNS. The V segment lost 3 bases and the J segment 7 bases; nucleotides outside the gene matches: 5. The CDR3 sequence is 14 residues long. CDR3 sequence: CASSDDRGLGTQYF. CDR3 bases: TGTGCCAGCAGTGACGACAGGGGGCTTGGGACCCAGTACTTC.

The chain combines TRBV3-1 (or the pseudogene TRBV3-2) with TRBJ1-1; D is perhaps TRBD1 (6 bases). There are 13 residues in the CDR3. The germline gives CDR1 LGHDT, CDR2 YNNKEL (reference sequence). Deletions cut 3 bases from V and 4 bases from J, with 9 bases between. CDR3 in DNA: TGTGCCAGCAGCCAGGACAGAGTCACTGAAGCTTTCTTT. Translating gives CASSQDRVTEAFF.

The chain carries TRBV5-6 and TRBJ1-2; a weak D match, TRBD1 (5 bases). Germline-derived CDR1 and CDR2 are SGHDT and YYEEEE. The CDR3 runs to 13 residues. V lost 9 bases and J lost 6, with 18 bases in between. CDR3 in DNA: TGTGCCACTTGGGGGGAGGACCTGGATGGCTACACCTTC. It is translated as CATWGEDLDGYTF.

This CDR3 is CASSRGWEGYEQYF. Here the CDR3 DNA reads TGTGCCAGCAGTAGGGGGTGGGAGGGATACGAGCAGTACTTC. The chain combines TRBV6-6 with TRBJ2-7; a possible D gene is TRBD2 (7 bases). V shed 5 bases and J shed 4 bases, with 15 bases lying between them. Germline V gene sequence: CDR1 MNHNY, CDR2 SVGAGI (reference sequence). This CDR3 is built from 14 residues.